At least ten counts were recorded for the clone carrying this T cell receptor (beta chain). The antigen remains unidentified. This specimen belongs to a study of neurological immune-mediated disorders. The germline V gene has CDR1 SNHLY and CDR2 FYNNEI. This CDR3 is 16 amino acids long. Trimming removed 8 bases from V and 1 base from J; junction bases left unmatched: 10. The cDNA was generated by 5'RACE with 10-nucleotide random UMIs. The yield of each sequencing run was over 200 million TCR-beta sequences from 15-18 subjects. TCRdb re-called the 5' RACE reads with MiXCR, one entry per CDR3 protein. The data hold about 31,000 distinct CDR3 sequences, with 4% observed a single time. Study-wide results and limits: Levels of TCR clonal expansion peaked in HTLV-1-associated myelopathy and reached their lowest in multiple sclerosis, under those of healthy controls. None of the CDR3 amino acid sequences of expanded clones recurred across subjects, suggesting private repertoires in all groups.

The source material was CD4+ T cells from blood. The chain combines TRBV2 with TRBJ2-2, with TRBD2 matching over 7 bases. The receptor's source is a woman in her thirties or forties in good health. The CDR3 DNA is TGTGCCAGCTCAGTGGGGGGGACGGGGAACACCGGGGAGCTGTTTTTT. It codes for CASSVGGTGNTGELFF.